This entry lists 12 T cell receptor beta chains sequenced from one sample in a study of shared clonotypes between healthy human individuals (dated by TCRdb to about 2020). The library was obtained by the immunoSEQ multiplex PCR assay. TCRdb stores this immuneACCESS table with in-frame sequences only. Part of the clones is absent; in the studies checked, under half of the shortfall reflects unresolved V genes, and no reason is known for the rest. Counted in this sample were over 850,000 clones; 75% to 80% of them appeared once. Around 0.61% of the sample comes from the top ten. The sequenced sample consisted of memory CD4+ T cells from PBMCs. The sample's cell subset or site label is to be understood as: CD45RA-negative fraction. These receptors were taken from a man aged 18 to 35 in good health. Some clones in this sample may be carry-over from other donors' samples.

The chain links TRBV6-1 to TRBJ1-5; no reliable D call. This CDR3 is built from 14 residues. The germline CDR1 and CDR2 sequences are MNHNS and SASEGT. V dropped 10 bases and J dropped 0 bases, with 13 bases sitting between them. CDR3 amino acids: CATITGYSNQPQHF. DNA of the CDR3: TGTGCCACCATAACTGGGTATAGCAATCAGCCCCAGCATTTT.

This clone appeared a few times. Other DNA sequences in the sample encode the same CDR3. The chain carries TRBV9 and TRBJ1-2, with D uncertain. The CDR3 runs to 14 residues. The V and J ends lost 0 bases and 2 bases respectively, with 8 bases between them. Germline V CDR1 and CDR2: SGDLS, YYNGEE. The CDR3 here is CASSVEGRNYGYTF. CDR3 nucleotides: TGTGCCAGCAGCGTAGAAGGACGAAACTATGGCTACACCTTC.

This chain connects TRBV4-1 to TRBJ1-5, with TRBD1 identical over 7 bases. V shed 2 bases and J 2 bases; nucleotides not matched to a gene: 3. Germline CDR1 reads MGHRA; CDR2 reads YSYEKL. This CDR3 comprises 15 residues. CDR3: CASSQLDRGNQPQHF. As DNA, the CDR3 is TGCGCCAGCAGCCAACTCGACAGGGGCAATCAGCCCCAGCATTTT.

The chain is built from TRBV5-4 and TRBJ2-7; 8 nucleotides line up with TRBD2. CDR1 is SGHNT and CDR2 is YYREEE in the germline V gene (reference sequence). The CDR3 runs 14 residues. The ends lost 4 bases at V and 5 bases at J; junction bases unmatched: 8. The CDR3 DNA sequence: TGTGCCAGCAGCCCACGGGAGGGCTCGGACGAGCAGTACTTC. It specifies CASSPREGSDEQYF.

The chain combines TRBV7-6 with TRBJ2-5; TRBD1 matches 10 bases. The CDR3 length is 17 residues. From germline, CDR1 is SGHVS and CDR2 FNYEAQ. V was pared by 1 base and J by 4 bases, with 9 bases of the junction left unmatched. The CDR3 DNA reads TGTGCCAGCAGCTTAGTGTTCATCGGACAGGGGGTAGAGACCCAGTACTTC. Its translation: CASSLVFIGQGVETQYF.

This chain joins TRBV5-1 and TRBJ1-1; D is possibly TRBD1 (5 bases). The CDR3 has 13 amino acids. Trimming shortened V by 4 bases and J by 11 bases, and 18 bases separated the two germline ends. CDR1 and CDR2 from the germline V gene are SGHRS and YFSETQ. CDR3 protein: CASSPRTSSVAFF. In nucleotides, the CDR3 is TGCGCCAGCAGCCCGAGGACAAGCTCGGTGGCTTTCTTT.

V and J are TRBV5-6 and TRBJ2-5, with 8 bases that match TRBD1. V trimming: 1 base; J trimming: 5 bases; junction bases outside the gene matches: 7. Per germline, CDR1 SGHDT and CDR2 YYEEEE. The CDR3 has 15 amino acids. CDR3 sequence: CASSLWDRTGETQYF. Written as DNA, the CDR3 is TGTGCCAGCAGCTTGTGGGACCGGACAGGGGAGACCCAGTACTTC.

Of note for this clone: Other DNA sequences in this sample translate to the same CDR3. The V gene is TRBV11-2, the J gene TRBJ2-7; D gene unclear. Germline V gene lookup returns CDR1 SGHAT and CDR2 FQNNGV. This CDR3 is 13 amino acids long. The V gene lost 1 base and the J gene lost 3 bases, with 7 bases spanning the gap. The CDR3 region has the DNA TGTGCCAGCAGCTTAGGAACGAGCTACGAGCAGTACTTC. Protein product: CASSLGTSYEQYF.

This clone was seen ten or more times. The sample carries other DNA sequences with the same CDR3. The chain recombines TRBV10-3 with TRBJ1-2; D not resolved. The CDR3 runs to 12 residues. V lost 7 bases to trimming and J lost 0 bases, with 6 bases between them. Per germline, CDR1 ENHRY and CDR2 SYGVKD. The chain's CDR3 is CAITGANYGYTF. In DNA, the CDR3 is TGTGCCATCACTGGAGCTAACTATGGCTACACCTTC.

The rearrangement joins TRBV1 to TRBJ1-5. TRBV1 is an annotated pseudogene. The CDR3 consists of 22 residues. The CDR3 reads CTSSGGGDAPLRPGDSNQPQHF. In nucleotides, the CDR3 is TGCACCAGCAGCGGGGGTGGAGATGCCCCCCTTAGACCGGGGGATAGCAATCAGCCCCAGCATTTT.

In the case of this clone: Other DNA sequences in this sample translate to the same CDR3. The chain employs TRBV11-2 and TRBJ2-3, with D perhaps TRBD1 (6 bases). V was clipped by 5 bases and J by 2 bases, with 14 bases between them. The CDR3 is 15 residues long. Per the germline V gene, CDR1 is SGHAT and CDR2 is FQNNGV. For the CDR3, the DNA is TGTGCCAGCAGCGCCAGGGGCGGCGACACAGATACGCAGTATTTT. Its translation is CASSARGGDTDTQYF.

This clone has a handful of counts. The chain uses TRBV28 and TRBJ2-1, with TRBD2 matching 14 bases. Germline V CDR1 and CDR2: MDHEN, SYDVKM. This CDR3 contains 22 residues. The V and J ends lost 2 bases and 0 bases, in that order; junction bases with no gene match: 15. CDR3 region: CASSLPAGLAGVWGSSYNEQFF. CDR3 in DNA: TGTGCCAGCAGTTTACCAGCGGGACTAGCGGGAGTGTGGGGGAGCTCCTACAATGAGCAGTTCTTC. The full variable domain, its missing parts supplied by reference TRBV28 and TRBJ2-1, is DVKVTQSSRYLVKRTGEKVFLECVQDMDHENMFWYRQDPGLGLRLIYFSYDVKMKEKGDIPEGYSVSREKKERFSLILESASTNQTSMYLCASSLPAGLAGVWGSSYNEQFFGPGTRLTVL.